One TCR beta chain is described in this entry. The record originates from a study of OX40 agonist ivuxolimab in advanced cancers. Overall study: Participants averaged approximately 61 years of age (range roughly 23 to 90) and were roughly 83% male. Three patients had partial responses: one hepatocellular carcinoma, two cutaneous melanoma.

This table comes from immunoSEQ multiplex PCR, and its TCRdb copy is limited to in-frame clones, with some not included. The table shows some 83,000 clones, with approximately 84% occurring only once. Autoimmune disease history or systemic immunosuppression excluded patients. Peripheral blood came from all dose cohorts at three timepoints. The CDR3 has 17 residues. Germline V gene lookup returns CDR1 MNHNS and CDR2 SASEGT. V was clipped by 2 bases and J by 7 bases; unmatched bases: 8. This TCR came from an adult with an advanced solid tumor such as melanoma, head and neck, liver or kidney cancer. This chain joins TRBV6-1 and TRBJ1-4; 12 bases are a match to TRBD1. The sequences come from CD4+ or CD8+ T cells sorted from blood, collected in a trial of the OX40 agonist ivuxolimab. This chain's CDR3 is CASSEFGTGGFFEKLFF. DNA of the CDR3: TGTGCCAGCAGTGAATTTGGGACAGGGGGCTTTTTTGAAAAACTGTTTTTT.